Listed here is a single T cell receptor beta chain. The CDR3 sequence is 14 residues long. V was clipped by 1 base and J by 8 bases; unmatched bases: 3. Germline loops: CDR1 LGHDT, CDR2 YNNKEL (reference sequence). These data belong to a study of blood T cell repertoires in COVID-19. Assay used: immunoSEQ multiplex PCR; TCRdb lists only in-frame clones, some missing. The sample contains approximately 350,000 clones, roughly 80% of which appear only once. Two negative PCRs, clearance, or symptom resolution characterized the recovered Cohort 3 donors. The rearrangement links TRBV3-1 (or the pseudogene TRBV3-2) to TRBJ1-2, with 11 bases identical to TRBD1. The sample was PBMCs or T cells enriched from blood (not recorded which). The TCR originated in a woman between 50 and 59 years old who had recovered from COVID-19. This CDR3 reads CASSQGGTGGGYTF. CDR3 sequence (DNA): TGTGCCAGCAGCCAAGGGGGGACAGGGGGAGGCTACACCTTC.